Listed below are T cell receptor beta chains from one sample, sequenced in a study of memory CD4+ T cells and cytomegalovirus serostatus. Profiled with immunoSEQ multiplex PCR; TCRdb holds only in-frame clones, not every one. This table holds some 60,000 clones, about three quarters found once. The specimen was memory CD4+ T cells from blood. Receptors were obtained from an adult in good health and CMV-seronegative. CDR3s include the opening cysteine and the closing phenylalanine or tryptophan. A D gene is named only where the DNA matches it firmly. Clone sizes are given selectively: once, few, many, or a class where the clone is expanded.

CDR3 | DNA | J | V | size | D
CASSEQYTGELFF | TGCGCCAGCAGTGAGCAGTACACCGGGGAGCTGTTTTTT | TRBJ2-2 | TRBV10-2 | . | .
CASSYSGAYGYTF | TGTGCCAGCAGTTACTCGGGAGCCTATGGCTACACCTTC | TRBJ1-2 | TRBV6-6 | . | .
CASRRLAGEQYF | TGTGCCAGCAGACGACTAGCGGGAGAGCAGTACTTC | TRBJ2-7 | TRBV7-9 | . | TRBD2
CASSSQAGTFSYEQYF | TGCGCCAGCTCGAGTCAAGCGGGAACCTTCTCCTACGAGCAGTACTTC | TRBJ2-7 | TRBV10-2 | . | TRBD2
CASSSWGRQPYGYTF | TGTGCCAGCAGTTCATGGGGCCGCCAGCCCTATGGCTACACCTTC | TRBJ1-2 | TRBV11-1 | . | .
CASSRQESSYNEQFF | TGTGCCAGCTCGAGACAGGAGAGCTCCTACAATGAGCAGTTCTTC | TRBJ2-1 | TRBV18 | . | .
CAISEAGPGQPQHF | TGTGCCATCAGTGAAGCGGGGCCGGGTCAGCCCCAGCATTTT | TRBJ1-5 | TRBV10-3 | . | .
CASSARIRGSGNTIYF | TGTGCCAGCAGTGCCCGAATTCGGGGCTCTGGAAACACCATATATTTT | TRBJ1-3 | TRBV25-1 | few | .
CASSLTGSGQGARNTQYF | TGTGCCAGCAGCCTGACAGGTTCGGGACAGGGGGCGAGGAATACGCAGTATTTT | TRBJ2-3 | TRBV7-3 | . | TRBD1
CAIRMGGSTDTQYF | TGTGCCATCAGGATGGGGGGGAGCACAGATACGCAGTATTTT | TRBJ2-3 | TRBV10-3 | . | TRBD2
CASSRETTNEKLFF | TGTGCCAGCAGCCGGGAGACAACTAATGAAAAACTGTTTTTT | TRBJ1-4 | TRBV7-8 | . | .
CASSTTGTEYF | TGTGCCAGCAGTACCACAGGGACGGAGTACTTC | TRBJ2-7 | TRBV27 | . | .
CASSVGDTGELFF | TGCGCCAGCAGCGTTGGGGACACCGGGGAGCTGTTTTTT | TRBJ2-2 | TRBV5-1 | few | .
CASSGQGTPDEQFF | TGCGCCAGCAGTGGACAGGGGACTCCCGATGAGCAGTTCTTC | TRBJ2-1 | TRBV10-2 | . | TRBD1
CASRIGGLAKNIQYF | TGTGCCAGTAGGATCGGTGGACTAGCCAAAAACATTCAGTACTTC | TRBJ2-4 | TRBV19 | . | .